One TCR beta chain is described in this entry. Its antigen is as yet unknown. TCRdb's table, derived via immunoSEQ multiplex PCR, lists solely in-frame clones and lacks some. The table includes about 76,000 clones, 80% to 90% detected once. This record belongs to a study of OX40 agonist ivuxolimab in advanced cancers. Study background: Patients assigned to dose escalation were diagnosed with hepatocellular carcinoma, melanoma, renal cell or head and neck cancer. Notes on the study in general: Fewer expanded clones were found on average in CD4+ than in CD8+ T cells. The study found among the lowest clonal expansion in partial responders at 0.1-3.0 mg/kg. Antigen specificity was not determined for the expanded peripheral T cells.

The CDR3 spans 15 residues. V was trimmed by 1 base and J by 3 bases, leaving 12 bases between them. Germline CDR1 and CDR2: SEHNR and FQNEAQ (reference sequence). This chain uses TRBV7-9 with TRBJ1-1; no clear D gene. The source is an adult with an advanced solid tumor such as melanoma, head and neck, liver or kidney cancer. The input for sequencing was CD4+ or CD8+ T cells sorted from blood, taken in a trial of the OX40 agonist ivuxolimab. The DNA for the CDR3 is TGTGCCAGCAGCTTAGTTCGGAGCCAGGACACTGAAGCTTTCTTT. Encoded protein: CASSLVRSQDTEAFF.